What follows are 23 T cell receptor beta chains derived from one specimen sequenced in a study of Ad26.COV2.S vaccination and SARS-CoV-2 variants. Treatment defined: around 19 received Ad26.COV2.S at low or high dose, single or two shots; about 5 received placebo; per-sample allocation not given. All samples were drawn on day 63, counting from the first vaccine or placebo injection. Sequenced by immunoSEQ multiplex PCR; TCRdb stores in-frame clones only, minus some. The sample yields some 290,000 clones, about 86% seen once. The material was peripheral blood, obtained in a trial of Ad26.COV2.S vaccine versus placebo. These receptors were collected from a person aged 18-65 years who received the Ad26.COV2.S COVID-19 vaccine or a placebo.

This chain joins TRBV11-2 and TRBJ1-5, with D unclear. The CDR3 runs to 14 residues. Germline V CDR1 and CDR2: SGHAT, FQNNGV. Trimming took 0 bases from V and 1 from J, leaving 4 bases between them. Here the CDR3 reads CASSLEVSNQPQHF. CDR3 in DNA: TGTGCCAGCAGCTTAGAGGTCAGCAATCAGCCCCAGCATTTT. Full variable domain (rest looked up from reference TRBV11-2 and TRBJ1-5): EAGVAQSPRYKIIEKRQSVAFWCNPISGHATLYWYQQILGQGPKLLIQFQNNGVVDDSQLPKDRFSAERLKGVDSTLKIQPAKLEDSAVYLCASSLEVSNQPQHFGDGTRLSIL.

This clone was recorded only once. This chain links TRBV7-8 with TRBJ1-1; possibly TRBD1 for D (5 bases). V lost 3 bases, J lost 1 base, and 15 bases lay in between. This CDR3 is 16 amino acids long. Germline V gives CDR1 SGHVS, CDR2 FQNEAQ. Written as DNA, the CDR3 is TGTGCCAGCAGCTTTCTCCGGCGGGGGAAGAACACTGAAGCTTTCTTT. Translating it yields CASSFLRRGKNTEAFF.

Here the CDR3 reads CASSQDRGSYGYTF. DNA of the CDR3: TGTGCCAGCAGCCAAGACCGGGGTAGCTATGGCTACACCTTC. The V and J genes are TRBV3-1 (or the pseudogene TRBV3-2) and TRBJ1-2; D is uncertain. The CDR3 length is 14 residues. V was clipped by 0 bases and J by 4 bases, with 9 bases between them. The germline CDR1 and CDR2 sequences are LGHDT and YNNKEL (reference sequence).

In this sample, this clone turned up once. The chain links TRBV19 to TRBJ2-7; possibly TRBD1 for D (6 bases). V lost 3 bases and J 1 base, leaving 13 bases between the germline ends. CDR1 and CDR2 from the germline V gene are LNHDA and SQIVND (reference sequence). The CDR3 totals 15 residues. The CDR3 bases are TGTGCCAGTAGTATGGGACAATTCAGGTCCTACGAGCAGTACTTC. Residues: CASSMGQFRSYEQYF.

This clone was seen once. The chain employs TRBV6-5 and TRBJ1-2; D might be TRBD1 (5 bases). The CDR3 totals 13 residues. Trimming took off 6 bases at V and 3 bases at J, with 11 bases between the two ends. CDR1 MNHEY and CDR2 SVGAGI come from the germline V gene. The CDR3 DNA sequence: TGTGCCAGCAGCTTAGACAGTGACTATGGCTACACCTTC. As protein: CASSLDSDYGYTF.

The J gene is TRBJ2-5, the V gene TRBV10-1, with a weak D call TRBD2 (5 bases). The CDR3 has 15 amino acids. V shed 2 bases and J shed 2 bases, with 12 bases lying between them. Germline CDR1 WNHNN, CDR2 SYGVQD (reference sequence). CDR3 in DNA: TGCGCCAGCAGTGAGGGAACTAGGGTACAAGAGACCCAGTACTTC. Its translation: CASSEGTRVQETQYF.

The chain carries TRBV7-2 and TRBJ1-2; TRBD1 might be the D (5 bases). V dropped 3 bases and J dropped 13 bases, with 18 bases sitting between them. CDR1 and CDR2 (germline): SGHTA, FQGNSA. CDR3 length: 13 amino acids. The CDR3 bases are TGTGCCAGCAGCTTGGGGCAGGCTCCCTCTGCCACCTTC. This sequence encodes CASSLGQAPSATF. Drawing the rest from reference TRBV7-2 and TRBJ1-2, the complete variable domain is GAGVSQSPSNKVTEKGKDVELRCDPISGHTALYWYRQSLGQGLEFLIYFQGNSAPDKSGLPSDRFSAERTGGSVSTLTIQRTQQEDSAVYLCASSLGQAPSATFGSGTRLTVV.

The V call is TRBV18, the J call TRBJ1-3, with 9 bases matching TRBD1. J was trimmed by 0 bases and V by 3 bases; bases with no gene match: 3. The CDR3 extends over 16 amino acids. From germline, CDR1 is KGHSH and CDR2 LQKENI. The CDR3: CASSPGQGNSGNTIYF. CDR3 bases: TGTGCCAGCTCACCTGGACAGGGGAACTCTGGAAACACCATATATTTT.

The chain employs TRBV5-4 and TRBJ1-1, with 7 nucleotides matching TRBD1. This CDR3 contains 17 residues. Losses at the gene ends were 4 bases for V and 2 bases for J; bases not matched to a gene: 14. The germline V gene has CDR1 SGHNT and CDR2 YYREEE (reference sequence). CDR3: CASSTSRGLRHNTEAFF. CDR3 nucleotides: TGTGCCAGCAGCACCTCGAGGGGGCTGCGACACAACACTGAAGCTTTCTTT.

V usage is TRBV6-1 and J usage is TRBJ1-1, with 8 nucleotides matching TRBD1. Germline V gives CDR1 MNHNS, CDR2 SASEGT. The J segment lost 1 base and the V segment lost 3 bases, leaving 7 bases of the junction unmatched. The CDR3 extends over 16 amino acids. In DNA, the CDR3 is TGTGCCAGCAGTGAGCCAGGGACAGGACCGAACACTGAAGCTTTCTTT. It codes for CASSEPGTGPNTEAFF.

This chain uses TRBV18 with TRBJ1-3; unclear D gene. The V end lost 4 bases, the J end lost 0 bases, and 4 bases lay between the germline ends. CDR1 is KGHSH, CDR2 LQKENI, per germline. This CDR3 spans 13 amino acids. Here the CDR3 DNA reads TGTGCCAGCTCACAGGACTCTGGAAACACCATATATTTT. Amino acid sequence: CASSQDSGNTIYF.

The V and J genes are TRBV18 and TRBJ2-1; 9 bases fit TRBD1. Germline V lookup: CDR1 KGHSH, CDR2 LQKENI. Trimming cost V 6 bases and J 8 bases; bases outside gene matches: 11. The CDR3 consists of 15 residues. CDR3 sequence reads: CASSQSGTGSYEQFF. CDR3 DNA sequence: TGTGCCAGCTCCCAATCCGGGACAGGGTCTTATGAGCAGTTCTTC.

This chain uses TRBV30 with TRBJ2-5; D not certain. Germline values: CDR1 GTSNPN, CDR2 SVGIG (reference sequence). The CDR3 is 12 amino acids. The V end was cut by 2 bases, the J end by 4 bases, with 8 bases between. In DNA form, the CDR3 reads TGTGCCTGGAGTCAGTCCCGAGAGACCCAGTACTTC. It translates to CAWSQSRETQYF.

The CDR3 DNA is TGTGCCAGCAGTGAACAGCGGGGGGGAACAGATACGCAGTATTTT. It translates to CASSEQRGGTDTQYF. The rearrangement links TRBV6-4 to TRBJ2-3, with TRBD2 identical over 10 bases. The CDR3 is made up of 15 amino acids. Germline CDR1 is MRHNA and CDR2 is SNTAGT. Trimming cost V 3 bases and J 3 bases; bases outside gene matches: 3.

The CDR3 spells CASSLVGSQAQPQHF. CDR3 sequence (DNA): TGTGCCAGCAGCTTAGTGGGCAGCCAGGCTCAGCCCCAGCATTTT. The chain recombines TRBV11-2 with TRBJ1-5, with unresolved D. CDR1 is SGHAT and CDR2 is FQNNGV in the germline V gene. Trimming took 1 base from V and 6 from J, leaving 13 bases between them. The CDR3 contains 15 residues.

The chain carries TRBV4-3 and TRBJ1-2; no definite D call. The CDR3 has 15 residues. Germline assignment: CDR1 LGHNA and CDR2 YSLEER. V was shortened by 0 bases and J by 5 bases, with 13 bases between the two germline ends. The CDR3 loop is CASSQDSSGRYGYTF. CDR3 nucleotide sequence: TGCGCCAGCAGCCAAGATAGTAGCGGGCGATATGGCTACACCTTC.

The chain recombines TRBV4-3 with TRBJ2-7; the D gene is possibly TRBD1 (6 bases). Germline V gene lookup returns CDR1 LGHNA and CDR2 YSLEER. Trimming took 1 base from V and 0 from J, leaving 10 bases between them. CDR3 length equals 15 residues. CDR3 loop: CASSQGRDTSYEQYF. Written as DNA, the CDR3 is TGCGCCAGCAGCCAAGGAAGGGACACCTCCTACGAGCAGTACTTC.

This clone has only one observation. The chain couples TRBV4-2 to TRBJ2-1; D gene unclear. This CDR3 has 15 amino acids. Trimming shortened V by 0 bases and J by 3 bases, and 9 bases separated the two germline ends. Germline V gives CDR1 LGHNA, CDR2 YNFKEQ. The CDR3 DNA is TGTGCCAGCAGCCAAGACCGAGGAAACTACAATGAGCAGTTCTTC. As protein: CASSQDRGNYNEQFF.

V usage is TRBV5-5 and J usage is TRBJ2-7, with D unresolved. This CDR3 has 15 residues. Trimming took 5 bases from V and 0 from J, leaving 15 bases between them. Germline V gives CDR1 SGHKS, CDR2 YYEKEE (reference sequence). CDR3 nucleotide sequence: TGTGCCAGCAGTCACGACATACAGAGCTCCTACGAGCAGTACTTC. This codes for CASSHDIQSSYEQYF.

The chain recombines TRBV5-1 with TRBJ1-6; perhaps TRBD1 as D (5 bases). V shed 2 bases and J shed 7 bases, with 10 bases lying between them. The CDR3 runs to 14 residues. The germline gives CDR1 SGHRS, CDR2 YFSETQ. In DNA, the CDR3 is TGCGCCAGCAGCTTACGGGACGGGAATTCACCCCTCCACTTT. Translation gives CASSLRDGNSPLHF.

The CDR3 sequence is CASSQRGVNIEAFF. The CDR3 DNA is TGCGCCAGCAGCCAAAGAGGGGTTAATATTGAAGCTTTCTTT. The rearrangement joins TRBV4-1 to TRBJ1-1; tentatively, D is TRBD1 (5 bases). The CDR3 length is 14 residues. Trimming removed 2 bases from V and 7 bases from J, with 14 bases in between. CDR1 and CDR2 from the germline V gene are MGHRA and YSYEKL.

This clone was seen a single time. V and J are TRBV6-8 and TRBJ2-1; either TRBD1 or TRBD2 may supply D (6 bases each). Germline V gene lookup returns CDR1 MNHGY and CDR2 SAAAGT. The CDR3 contains 17 residues. The ends were cut back, 8 bases at V and 6 bases at J, with 26 bases in the middle. In DNA form, the CDR3 reads TGTGCCAGCGTCCTTACCTCCCCACCGGGGGCCATCAATGAGCAGTTCTTC. This translates into CASVLTSPPGAINEQFF.

The chain carries TRBV7-8 and TRBJ1-1; the D is unclear. V was cut by 1 base and J by 10 bases, with 16 bases left in between. Germline V gene lookup returns CDR1 SGHVS and CDR2 FQNEAQ. The CDR3 has 14 residues. CDR3 loop: CASSLVEARLGAFF. Written as DNA, the CDR3 is TGTGCCAGCAGCTTAGTCGAGGCCAGGCTGGGAGCTTTCTTT.